These 9 T cell receptor beta chains originate from one sample sequenced in a study of cytomegalovirus exposure and HLA in healthy donors. Use of 60 Vbeta and 13 Jbeta primers characterized the PCR. The table came from immunoSEQ multiplex PCR; TCRdb's copy has only in-frame clones and leaves some out. The sample has about 150,000 clones, 80% to 90% seen once; the top ten hold less than 2.5%. Specimen: PBMCs. Receptors originate from a woman between 18 and 29 years old in good health and CMV-seronegative.

In DNA, the CDR3 is TGCGCCAGCAGCCCAGGGACTTCCAACTACGAGCAGTACTTC. Translation gives CASSPGTSNYEQYF. This chain links TRBV5-1 with TRBJ2-7, with D maybe TRBD2 (6 bases). This CDR3 comprises 14 residues. Per germline, CDR1 SGHRS and CDR2 YFSETQ. V lost 4 bases to trimming and J lost 3 bases, with 14 bases between them.

V usage is TRBV4-2 and J usage is TRBJ2-1; maybe TRBD2 (5 bases). In germline, CDR1 is LGHNA, CDR2 YNFKEQ. V lost 0 bases, J lost 0 bases, and 6 bases lay in between. This CDR3 is built from 15 residues. This CDR3 is CASSQEDSSYNEQFF. The CDR3 nucleotides read TGTGCCAGCAGCCAAGAGGACTCCTCCTACAATGAGCAGTTCTTC.

The chain has TRBV28 and TRBJ1-2; 8 bases agree with TRBD1. V gave up 6 bases and J gave up 4 bases; unmatched junction bases: 7. This CDR3 has 14 amino acids. Germline CDR1 and CDR2: MDHEN and SYDVKM. The CDR3 sequence: CASRDQGALYGYTF. The CDR3, as DNA: TGTGCCAGCAGAGATCAGGGGGCGCTCTATGGCTACACCTTC.

This rearrangement joins TRBV4-1 to TRBJ2-1; 12 bases line up with TRBD2. Germline CDR1 reads MGHRA; CDR2 reads YSYEKL. Trimming cost V 0 bases and J 9 bases; bases outside gene matches: 12. This CDR3 spans 18 amino acids. The CDR3 nucleotides are TGCGCCAGCAGCCAAGATCCCCGGCTAGCGGGGGGGCGGGCTGAGCAGTTCTTC. Protein product: CASSQDPRLAGGRAEQFF.

The chain couples TRBV4-1 to TRBJ2-1, with 7 positions matching TRBD2. V trimming: 1 base; J trimming: 0 bases; junction bases outside the gene matches: 9. Germline V gene sequence: CDR1 MGHRA, CDR2 YSYEKL. This CDR3 is 18 amino acids long. Written as DNA, the CDR3 is TGCGCCAGCAGCCAAGGCCCATCACGCGGGAGCTCCTACAATGAGCAGTTCTTC. Protein: CASSQGPSRGSSYNEQFF.

This sequence joins TRBV5-4 and TRBJ1-2; D may be TRBD1 (6 bases). CDR1 SGHNT and CDR2 YYREEE come from the germline V gene (reference sequence). This CDR3 comprises 14 residues. The germline V and J ends were trimmed by 3 bases and 5 bases, with 14 bases remaining between them. The CDR3 protein is CASSSKDSLYGYTF. The CDR3 nucleotides read TGTGCCAGCAGCTCGAAGGACAGCCTTTATGGCTACACCTTC.

The chain combines TRBV27 with TRBJ2-1, with D uncertain. Germline V gene data show CDR1 as MNHEY and CDR2 as SMNVEV (reference sequence). This CDR3 spans 9 amino acids. Here the CDR3 DNA reads TGTGTCCCTCACAATGAGCAGTTCTTC. Translating gives CVPHNEQFF.

The CDR3 DNA reads TGCGCCAGCAGCTTGTCGACAGGGAATGGCTACACCTTC. It specifies CASSLSTGNGYTF. The rearrangement joins TRBV5-1 to TRBJ1-2; 7 nucleotides line up with TRBD1. The CDR3 length is 13 residues. With 1 base clipped from V and 6 bases from J, the junction kept 3 bases outside the gene matches. Germline CDR1 is SGHRS and CDR2 is YFSETQ.

This clone was detected once. This chain connects TRBV4-2 to TRBJ2-7, with TRBD1 matching 8 bases. Germline values: CDR1 LGHNA, CDR2 YNFKEQ. CDR3 length equals 18 residues. With 4 bases clipped from V and 0 bases from J, the junction kept 14 bases outside the gene matches. The CDR3 reads CASSRQGGTGLFSYEQYF. The CDR3 DNA reads TGTGCCAGCAGCCGACAAGGGGGGACAGGCTTATTCTCCTACGAGCAGTACTTC.